The present T cell receptor beta chain was sequenced within a study of blood T cell repertoires in COVID-19. At the level of the study: PBMCs, B-cell-depleted T cells, or T cells provided the cDNA or gDNA that made up the material.

Regarding this clone: The sample carries other DNA sequences with the same CDR3.

Assay used: immunoSEQ multiplex PCR; TCRdb lists only in-frame clones, some missing. This sample yields about 200,000 clones, of which roughly four fifths are seen a single time; roughly 12% belongs to the top ten. Participant ages covered about 18 to 90 years across about 25 US areas. Participants' own reports of clinical history determined their cohort assignment. CDR1 is MNHNS, CDR2 SASEGT, per germline. With 2 bases clipped from V and 3 bases from J, the junction kept 0 bases outside the gene matches. The CDR3 consists of 15 residues. This clonotype was sampled from a middle-aged man who had recovered from COVID-19. The V and J genes are TRBV6-1 and TRBJ2-1; 11 bases match TRBD2. Material for sequencing was PBMCs or T cells enriched from blood (not recorded which). CDR3: CASSELAGGYNEQFF. Here the CDR3 DNA reads TGTGCCAGCAGTGAACTAGCGGGAGGCTACAATGAGCAGTTCTTC.